This TCR beta chain was identified in a study of T cell responses to AZD1222 COVID-19 vaccine. Data came from immunoSEQ multiplex PCR; TCRdb stores just in-frame clones and leaves some out. The data contain under 150,000 clones, approximately 93% of them singletons. This CDR3 region has 15 residues. The J segment lost 7 bases and the V segment lost 4 bases, leaving 6 bases of the junction unmatched. Germline V CDR1 and CDR2: SGHRS, YFSETQ. Study-level findings and limits: Only a handful of AZD1222 recipients were seropositive at baseline.

As concerns this clone: The antigen is not known.

The clonotype was recovered from an adult in good health. The chain has TRBV5-1 and TRBJ1-6; TRBD1 matches 9 bases. Sequencing used peripheral blood, obtained on day 0 of AZD1222 vaccination. For the CDR3, the DNA is TGCGCCAGCAGCCGTGGACAGGGGCTAAATTCACCCCTCCACTTT. This codes for CASSRGQGLNSPLHF.